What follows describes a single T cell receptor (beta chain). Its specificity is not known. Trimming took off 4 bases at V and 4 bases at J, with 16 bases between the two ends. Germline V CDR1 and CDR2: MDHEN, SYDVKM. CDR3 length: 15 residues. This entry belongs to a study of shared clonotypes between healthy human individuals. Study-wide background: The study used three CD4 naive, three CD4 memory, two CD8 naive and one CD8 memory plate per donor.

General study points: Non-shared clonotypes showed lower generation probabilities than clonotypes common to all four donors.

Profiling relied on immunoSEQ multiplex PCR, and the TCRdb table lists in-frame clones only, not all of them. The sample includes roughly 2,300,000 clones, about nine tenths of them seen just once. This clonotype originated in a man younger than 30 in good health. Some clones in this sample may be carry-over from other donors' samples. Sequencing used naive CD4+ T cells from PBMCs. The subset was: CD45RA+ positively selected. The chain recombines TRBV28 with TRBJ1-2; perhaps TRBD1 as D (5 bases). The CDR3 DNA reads TGTGCCAGCAGTTCTATCGGGACCCAGGGCTATGGCTACACCTTC. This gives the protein CASSSIGTQGYGYTF.